These 3 T cell receptor beta chains originate from one sample sequenced in a study of shared clonotypes between healthy human individuals. The method was immunoSEQ multiplex PCR; TCRdb's version includes in-frame clones alone and lacks a portion of them. Here the sample spans some 240,000 clones, over 60% being singletons. Sequences were obtained from memory CD4+ T cells sorted from blood. Noted subset: CD45RA-negative fraction. The receptor source for this set is a man aged 30-40 years in good health.

The J gene is TRBJ2-3, the V gene TRBV19, with 14 bases identical to TRBD2. Germline V lookup: CDR1 LNHDA, CDR2 SQIVND (reference sequence). V trimming: 6 bases; J trimming: 5 bases; junction bases outside the gene matches: 7. CDR3 size: 16 residues. CDR3 DNA: TGTGCCAGTAGAGCGGGACTAGCGGGAGTTATAGATACGCAGTATTTT. Encoded protein: CASRAGLAGVIDTQYF.

The V call is TRBV6-1, the J call TRBJ1-2, with 7 bases fitting TRBD1. This CDR3 is built from 17 residues. CDR1 MNHNS and CDR2 SASEGT come from the germline V gene. J was trimmed by 2 bases and V by 2 bases; bases with no gene match: 11. CDR3 sequence: CASSERLGSGQNYGYTF. The CDR3 nucleotides are TGTGCCAGCAGTGAACGTTTAGGTTCGGGACAGAACTATGGCTACACCTTC.

This chain connects TRBV7-2 to TRBJ2-7; D tentatively fits TRBD1 or TRBD2 (7 bases each). Trimming took off 1 base at V and 1 base at J, with 14 bases between the two ends. The germline V gene has CDR1 SGHTA and CDR2 FQGNSA. This CDR3 contains 16 residues. CDR3 in amino acids: CASSLVGGDSSYEQYF. CDR3 sequence (DNA): TGTGCCAGCAGCTTAGTAGGGGGGGACAGTTCCTACGAGCAGTACTTC.